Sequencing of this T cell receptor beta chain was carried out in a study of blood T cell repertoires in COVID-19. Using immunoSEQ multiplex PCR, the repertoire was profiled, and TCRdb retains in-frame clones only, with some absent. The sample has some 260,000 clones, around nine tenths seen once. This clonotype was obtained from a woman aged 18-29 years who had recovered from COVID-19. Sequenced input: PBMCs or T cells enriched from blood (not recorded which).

Here the CDR3 reads CASSLETGDGYTF. CDR3 in DNA: TGCGCCAGCAGCTTAGAGACAGGGGATGGCTACACCTTC. The V and J genes are TRBV5-1 and TRBJ1-2; TRBD1 aligns across 8 bases. CDR3 length equals 13 residues. V lost 2 bases and J lost 6; bases outside the gene matches: 3. Germline lookup yields CDR1 SGHRS and CDR2 YFSETQ.